Below, one TCR beta chain is given with its context. This clonotype was recorded at least ten times. Its antigen is unknown. No quality values exist for individual bases; no much larger clone is one base distant. These data come from a study of T cells in Graves' hyperthyroidism and ophthalmopathy (dated by TCRdb to between 2018 and 2020). About the full investigation: Peripheral blood samples were taken at the time of initial diagnosis, prior to any treatment. TCR Vbeta CDR3 sequencing of roughly 140 peripheral blood samples (fewer than 45 ophthalmopathy, over 70 hyperthyroidism and some 17 progressor patients) is reported in the paper. The roughly 100 discovery patients were randomly split 7:3 into training and test sets. A discovery cohort of fewer than 110 patients, about 43 with Graves' ophthalmopathy and approximately 60 with stable Graves' hyperthyroidism, was used to find distinguishing TCR V-J signatures. After blood sampling, hyperthyroidism patients were treated with methimazole at a starting dose of 30 mg daily, and ophthalmopathy patients were treated with high-dose intravenous methylprednisolone. Thyroid tissue and blood T-cell repertoires from six Graves' hyperthyroidism patients were also compared in the study. An independent validation cohort of around 19 hyperthyroidism patients and about 16 patients who later progressed to ophthalmopathy tested prospective prediction of ophthalmopathy. Results the study describes overall, beyond this receptor: Sample size was not statistically predetermined, and blinding of investigators to group allocation was not performed. Blood samples also contained most of the expanded thyroid clonotypes (frequency above 0.001), which suggests that blood repertoires may reflect thyroid immune responses. A model built on a 13 V-J signature distinguished ophthalmopathy from stable hyperthyroidism, reaching roughly 88% sensitivity and 81.08% specificity in cross-validation and 80%/75% in testing. In validation, progression to ophthalmopathy was predicted by the model with roughly 69% sensitivity and roughly 76% specificity, a median of roughly 6 months before onset.

Stable Graves' hyperthyroidism was defined as no progression to ophthalmopathy during 18 months of follow-up. Hyperthyroidism patients were aged 18 to 65 years and newly diagnosed, with disease duration of less than 2 months. Any patient with an uncontrolled infection, another autoimmune disease, pregnancy or lactation was excluded. Diagnoses were established on the basis of clinical symptoms, serum thyroxine and TRAb, thyroid ultrasound, and orbital computed tomography. PBMCs were separated from roughly 10 ml of fresh peripheral blood using Ficoll-Paque density gradient centrifugation. Trizol reagent was used to extract total RNA, and RNA quality was then checked on an Agilent 2100 Bioanalyzer. The TCR beta CDR3 regions were amplified from RNA transcripts. The first round of RT-PCR for the TCR CDR3 was performed with the HTBI primer set and the Qiagen OneStep RT-PCR kit. Libraries were constructed in a second round of multiplex PCR, after which size selection and purification were carried out. Paired-end sequencing of the libraries was performed with 100 bp reads on an Illumina HiSeq2000. Regarding the original processing steps: SOAPnuke was used to process the raw data, removing reads that contained adapters or uncalled bases, had a mean Phred below 15, or lacked an exact match to the constant primer or identifier. High-quality paired reads were merged with COPE v1.2.5, and unique nucleotide sequences were defined as clonotypes. MiTCR v1.1 was used to align clonotypes to the IMGT TRBV, TRBD and TRBJ reference segments. The analysis included only V-J combinations with a frequency above 0.0001, which together covered about 99% of the repertoires. A TCS score was defined as the ratio of F50 (clonal expansion) to E x V (chaos), with BLOSUM62-based TCRdist applied between CDR3 peptides within each V-J. Welch's t-statistics and random forest reduced around 520 V-J features to about 12, which were used in a naive Bayes classifier (R e1071). In-frame beta chains were kept once TCRdb had trimmed the public reads at Q25 with fastp and called clones with MiXCR. Each CDR3 protein gets just one entry, which takes the most common genes and DNA from the rows behind it. The V and J calls come from TCRdb's annotation, not from the publication. Within this sample are approximately 610,000 distinct CDR3 sequences, with 16% of them counted one time only. The top ten hold about 18% of the sample.

Sequences were obtained from blood. This sequence was found in a woman aged 18-30 years with Graves' hyperthyroidism.

The DNA is TGTGCCAGCAGCAGTAACAGGGTCCAAGAGACCCAGTACTTC. Protein translation: CASSSNRVQETQYF. The V and J genes are TRBV7-2 and TRBJ2-5, and TRBD1 may be the D gene, going by 6 matching bases. Spanning cysteine to phenylalanine, the CDR3 consists of 14 amino acids. Only the CDR3 part of the read is kept: 42 bases, read in frame from the first base. Per the germline V gene, SGHTA is the CDR1 and FQGNSA is the CDR2. V and J lose 5 bases and 1 base, and a span of 11 bases separates them. The full variable domain, with segments outside the CDR3 supplied by the reference TRBV7-2 and TRBJ2-5 proteins, appears as GAGVSQSPSNKVTEKGKDVELRCDPISGHTALYWYRQSLGQGLEFLIYFQGNSAPDKSGLPSDRFSAERTGGSVSTLTIQRTQQEDSAVYLCASSSNRVQETQYFGPGTRLLVL.